This TCR beta chain was found in a study of T cell responses to AZD1222 COVID-19 vaccine. Produced via immunoSEQ multiplex PCR; TCRdb's table is partial and in-frame only. The sample gives 55,000 to 75,000 clones, 65% to 80% of which show up once; about 12% is in the top ten. The CDR3 covers 11 residues. Germline loops: CDR1 SGHDN, CDR2 FVKESK. V dropped 1 base and J dropped 8 bases, with 2 bases sitting between them. This sample comprised peripheral blood, obtained on day 0 of AZD1222 vaccination. The sequence came from an adult in good health. This chain connects TRBV14 to TRBJ2-2; unclear D gene. The CDR3 nucleotides read TGTGCCAGCAGCCAAGGGGGGGAGCTGTTTTTT. Translated: CASSQGGELFF.